Sequencing of this TCR beta chain was carried out in a study of OX40 agonist ivuxolimab in advanced cancers. Findings of the study overall: At 0.1 to 3.0 mg/kg and by week 6, clonal expansion occurred in CD4+ and CD8+ blood T cells.

The V gene end was trimmed by 0 bases and the J gene end by 5 bases; junction bases not matched to a gene: 3. CDR1 is SGHNT, CDR2 YYREEE, per germline (reference sequence). The CDR3 is made up of 15 amino acids. Profiling relied on immunoSEQ multiplex PCR, and the TCRdb table lists in-frame clones only, not all of them. The table has about 67,000 clones, 91% seen once; the top ten hold over 9.5%. Comment on this clone: Its antigen is currently unknown.

The material sequenced was CD4+ or CD8+ T cells sorted from blood, taken in a trial of the OX40 agonist ivuxolimab. The receptor's source is an adult with an advanced solid tumor such as melanoma, head and neck, liver or kidney cancer. The V call is TRBV5-4, the J call TRBJ2-3; 10 bases line up with TRBD2. The CDR3 bases are TGTGCCAGCAGCTTGGCCGGGACTAGCGAAGATACGCAGTATTTT. Protein product: CASSLAGTSEDTQYF.